The 3 T cell receptor beta chains below come from one sample, sequenced in a study of T cell responses to AZD1222 COVID-19 vaccine. This table comes from immunoSEQ multiplex PCR, and its TCRdb copy is limited to in-frame clones, with some not included. The sample lists 120,000 to 150,000 clones; around 90% were seen once. Source: peripheral blood, taken 28 days after the second AZD1222 dose. The receptors derive from an adult who received the AZD1222 COVID-19 vaccine.

For the CDR3, the DNA is TGTGCCAGCAGCGTAGAGGGGACGGAGAGTGAAGCTTTCTTT. It translates to CASSVEGTESEAFF. The rearrangement uses TRBV9 and TRBJ1-1, with a tentative D call TRBD1 (5 bases). CDR1 and CDR2 from the germline V gene are SGDLS and YYNGEE. V lost 0 bases, J lost 7 bases, and 13 bases lay in between. The CDR3 has 14 residues.

The chain joins TRBV28 to TRBJ1-1; tentatively, D is TRBD1 (6 bases). Germline loops: CDR1 MDHEN, CDR2 SYDVKM. Trimming stripped 8 bases from V and 0 bases from J, with 16 bases between. The length of the CDR3 is 15 residues. CDR3 region: CASGVRDKMNTEAFF. The CDR3 bases are TGTGCCAGCGGGGTCAGGGACAAAATGAACACTGAAGCTTTCTTT.

The chain is built from TRBV6-5 and TRBJ2-7, with D perhaps matching TRBD1 or TRBD2 (5 bases each). Germline V gene data show CDR1 as MNHEY and CDR2 as SVGAGI. V lost 0 bases to trimming and J lost 3 bases, with 9 bases between them. This CDR3 comprises 14 residues. The CDR3 coding sequence is TGTGCCAGCAGTTACTCAGAGGGGTTCTACGAGCAGTACTTC. Its protein product is CASSYSEGFYEQYF.